The next 21 T cell receptor beta chains were all read from a single sample in a study of monozygotic twins with inflammatory bowel disease. Reanalyzing the 5' RACE reads, TCRdb keeps one entry per CDR3 protein, without DNA. The sample is made up of around 450,000 distinct CDR3 sequences, and the top ten hold about 2.6% of it. Source material: blood. The receptors originated from a human donor with ulcerative colitis or Crohn's disease, or a healthy co-twin of an affected twin (not recorded which).

The rearrangement uses TRBV25-1 and TRBJ2-7; no DNA is available, so the TRBD1 call from TCRdb remains unchecked. The CDR3 is made up of 14 amino acids. Germline lookup yields CDR1 MGHDK and CDR2 SYGVNS. This CDR3 reads CASSWGNPDSEQYF.

J is TRBJ2-1 and V is TRBV7-2; checking the TCRdb D call of TRBD2 is not possible without DNA. CDR3 length equals 16 residues. Germline V lookup: CDR1 SGHTA, CDR2 FQGNSA. CDR3 sequence: CASSLIIAGGYNEQFF. Full variable domain (outside the CDR3, taken from reference TRBV7-2 and TRBJ2-1): GAGVSQSPSNKVTEKGKDVELRCDPISGHTALYWYRQSLGQGLEFLIYFQGNSAPDKSGLPSDRFSAERTGGSVSTLTIQRTQQEDSAVYLCASSLIIAGGYNEQFFGPGTRLTVL.

The CDR3: CASLLGGVSTEAFF. The J gene is TRBJ1-1, the V gene TRBV7-9; TCRdb picks TRBD1, but there is no DNA to check that call. Germline assignment: CDR1 SEHNR and CDR2 FQNEAQ (reference sequence). The CDR3 totals 14 residues.

The V and J genes are TRBV28 and TRBJ1-5. Germline V lookup: CDR1 MDHEN, CDR2 SYDVKM. This CDR3 is 15 amino acids long. This CDR3 reads CASIPGPESNQPQHF.

The chain uses TRBV28 and TRBJ2-3. The CDR3 totals 13 residues. The germline CDR1 and CDR2 sequences are MDHEN and SYDVKM. The CDR3 sequence is CASSLSTPDTQYF.

V and J are TRBV7-8 and TRBJ2-3. Germline V CDR1 and CDR2: SGHVS, FQNEAQ. The CDR3 is made up of 15 amino acids. The CDR3 region is CASSYSRSLTDTQYF.

The V call is TRBV30, the J call TRBJ1-4; TCRdb's D call, TRBD1, is unchecked because there is no DNA. CDR3 size: 12 residues. CDR1 and CDR2 (germline): GTSNPN, SVGIG (reference sequence). The CDR3: CAWSPTGEKPFF.

The rearrangement joins TRBV10-3 to TRBJ2-2. Per the germline V gene, CDR1 is ENHRY and CDR2 is SYGVKD. This CDR3 contains 14 residues. CDR3: CAISDFGNTGELFF.

The V gene is TRBV28, the J gene TRBJ2-7; the TCRdb call, TRBD1, lacks DNA for checking. CDR1 and CDR2 (germline): MDHEN, SYDVKM. CDR3 length: 15 amino acids. The CDR3 loop is CASSFKAPRPYEQYF.

The chain has TRBV28 and TRBJ1-1; TCRdb's assignment of TRBD1 cannot be checked, as there is no DNA. Germline V gene data show CDR1 as MDHEN and CDR2 as SYDVKM. This CDR3 region has 13 residues. This chain's CDR3 is CASRLGTGTEAFF.

The chain combines TRBV5-1 with TRBJ2-6. Germline CDR1 is SGHRS and CDR2 is YFSETQ. This CDR3 spans 15 amino acids. CDR3 sequence reads: CASRNSFSGANVLTF.

The rearrangement uses TRBV4-2 and TRBJ1-3. The CDR3 totals 16 residues. Germline CDR1 and CDR2: LGHNA and YNFKEQ. The CDR3 reads CASSQDRQNSGNTIYF.

The chain has TRBV6-1 and TRBJ1-1. CDR3 size: 13 residues. CDR1 and CDR2 (germline): MNHNS, SASEGT. CDR3 in amino acids: CASSEEGWTEAFF.

This chain links TRBV30 with TRBJ2-6; TCRdb returns TRBD1, unconfirmable since there is no DNA. Germline CDR1 is GTSNPN and CDR2 is SVGIG (reference sequence). The CDR3 runs 16 residues. The CDR3 sequence is CAWVGQPSSGANVLTF.

The chain uses TRBV7-2 and TRBJ1-6; TCRdb indicates TRBD1, and absent DNA this call remains unverified. The length of the CDR3 is 14 residues. The germline V gene has CDR1 SGHTA and CDR2 FQGNSA. This chain's CDR3 is CASSSGGGNSPLHF.

The rearrangement uses TRBV5-1 and TRBJ1-1; as DNA is missing, the TRBD1 call by TCRdb cannot be tested. CDR3 length: 15 amino acids. CDR1 is SGHRS and CDR2 is YFSETQ in the germline V gene. The CDR3 protein is CASSWGTGSNTEAFF.

V is TRBV11-2 and J is TRBJ2-2; the D call from TCRdb, TRBD2, cannot be confirmed without DNA. The CDR3 has 14 residues. Germline CDR1 reads SGHAT; CDR2 reads FQNNGV. The CDR3 sequence: CASSLLTSTGELFF.

This rearrangement joins TRBV29-1 to TRBJ2-5. The CDR3 has 13 amino acids. CDR1 is SQVTM, CDR2 ANQGSEA, per germline. CDR3 sequence: CSVEGVGRETQYF.

V and J are TRBV7-2 and TRBJ2-3. Germline-derived CDR1 and CDR2 are SGHTA and FQGNSA. This CDR3 spans 11 amino acids. CDR3 sequence: CASSVINTQYF.

V gene TRBV20-1 combines with J gene TRBJ1-1; the D gene TCRdb calls, TRBD1, cannot be checked with no DNA. Germline values: CDR1 DFQATT, CDR2 SNEGSKA (reference sequence). There are 12 residues in the CDR3. CDR3 residues: CSATTGSTEAFF.

The CDR3 is CSASDGPDTQYF. The chain carries TRBV20-1 and TRBJ2-3; the D call of TRBD1 rests on TCRdb alone, since no DNA is present to check it. CDR1 and CDR2 from the germline V gene are DFQATT and SNEGSKA (reference sequence). There are 12 residues in the CDR3.